One sample yielded the 2 T cell receptor beta chains listed below, sequenced in a study of blood T cell repertoires in COVID-19. TCRdb keeps only in-frame clones here, not all; method: immunoSEQ multiplex PCR. The data contain over 120,000 clones, about 79% of them singletons. Sequencing was carried out using peripheral blood. Every receptor here comes from an elderly woman with acute or convalescent COVID-19.

CDR3 nucleotides: TGTGCCACCGCGGGGACAGGGGCCAATCAGCCCCAGCATTTT. Protein sequence: CATAGTGANQPQHF. V is TRBV6-5 and J is TRBJ1-5, with 10 bases aligning to TRBD1. CDR1 is MNHEY, CDR2 SVGAGI, per germline. V lost 10 bases to trimming and J lost 3 bases; unmatched junction nucleotides: 6. The CDR3 covers 14 residues.

This clone was counted a few times. The chain uses TRBV7-2 and TRBJ1-2, with 7 bases that match TRBD1. V gave up 6 bases and J gave up 4 bases; unmatched junction bases: 8. CDR3 length equals 14 residues. Looked up from germline, CDR1 is SGHTA and CDR2 is FQGNSA. Here the CDR3 reads CASRVGGAVYGYTF. CDR3 DNA sequence: TGTGCCAGCAGAGTAGGGGGCGCGGTCTATGGCTACACCTTC. The variable domain in full, completed from reference TRBV7-2 and TRBJ1-2, reads GAGVSQSPSNKVTEKGKDVELRCDPISGHTALYWYRQSLGQGLEFLIYFQGNSAPDKSGLPSDRFSAERTGGSVSTLTIQRTQQEDSAVYLCASRVGGAVYGYTFGSGTRLTVV.